A single sample gave rise to the 16 T cell receptor beta chains below, sequenced in a study of shared clonotypes between healthy human individuals. Sequenced by immunoSEQ multiplex PCR; TCRdb stores in-frame clones only, minus some. Of roughly 2.2 million clones listed, over 90% are singletons. Source material: naive CD4+ T cells from PBMCs. As for subset: CD45RA+ positively selected. Receptor source: a man between 18 and 29 years old in good health. Some clones in this sample may be carry-over from other donors' samples.

The CDR3 loop reads CSVLKVQGMGGYTF. The CDR3, as DNA: TGCAGCGTCCTCAAAGTACAGGGAATGGGGGGCTACACCTTC. The chain has TRBV29-1 and TRBJ1-2; TRBD1 is a possible D gene (6 bases). The length of the CDR3 is 14 residues. Germline CDR1 SQVTM, CDR2 ANQGSEA. Trimming removed 6 bases at V and 8 bases at J, with 22 bases between.

The chain carries TRBV21-1 and TRBJ2-7; the listed D gene, TRBD1, was not tested against the DNA. TRBV21-1 is annotated as a pseudogene. CDR3 length equals 15 residues. CDR3 in amino acids: CASSRLAGQGYEQYF. CDR3 nucleotides: TGTGCCAGCAGCAGGTTAGCGGGACAGGGCTACGAGCAGTACTTC.

This clone showed up just a few times. The chain has TRBV7-3 and TRBJ1-1, with D uncertain. The CDR3 spans 12 residues. V lost 4 bases to trimming and J lost 9 bases, with 12 bases between them. Germline lookup yields CDR1 SGHTA and CDR2 FQGTGA. The CDR3 protein is CASSSLLVQAFF. CDR3 sequence (DNA): TGTGCCAGCAGCTCCCTATTGGTCCAAGCTTTCTTT.

This chain uses TRBV5-1 with TRBJ2-1, with D possibly TRBD1 on 6 matching bases. Trimming removed 4 bases from V and 8 bases from J, with 16 bases in between. This CDR3 contains 14 residues. Germline assignment: CDR1 SGHRS and CDR2 YFSETQ. The CDR3 DNA reads as TGCGCCAGCAGCCTAAGGGACATCTTGTATGAGCAGTTCTTC. It specifies CASSLRDILYEQFF. Full variable domain (missing parts from reference TRBV5-1 and TRBJ2-1): KAGVTQTPRYLIKTRGQQVTLSCSPISGHRSVSWYQQTPGQGLQFLFEYFSETQRNKGNFPGRFSGRQFSNSRSEMNVSTLELGDSALYLCASSLRDILYEQFFGPGTRLTVL.

V is TRBV21-1 and J is TRBJ2-1; the DNA was not compared with TRBD1, the D call given in the table. TRBV21-1 is described as a pseudogene. The CDR3 is 14 amino acids. The CDR3 region has the DNA TGTGCCAGCAATGGGGGCTGGTCCTACAATGAGCAGTTCTTC. It encodes CASNGGWSYNEQFF.

V is TRBV6-6 and J is TRBJ1-5; D is ambiguous. There are 14 residues in the CDR3. Trimming stripped 2 bases from V and 1 base from J, with 6 bases between. CDR1 is MNHNY, CDR2 SVGAGI, per germline (reference sequence). Here the CDR3 reads CASSYLDSNQPQHF. CDR3 coding DNA: TGTGCCAGCAGTTACCTGGACAGCAATCAGCCCCAGCATTTT.

The gene calls are TRBV10-3 and TRBJ1-1; D ambiguous. Germline lookup yields CDR1 ENHRY and CDR2 SYGVKD. The CDR3 contains 12 residues. Deletions cut 10 bases from V and 1 base from J, with 10 bases between. CDR3 nucleotides: TGTGCCACCCAACTGGGGAACACTGAAGCTTTCTTT. It is translated as CATQLGNTEAFF.

The chain has TRBV18 and TRBJ1-1; weak D call: TRBD1 (6 bases). V was shortened by 4 bases and J by 2 bases, with 17 bases between the two germline ends. The CDR3 consists of 16 residues. Germline values: CDR1 KGHSH, CDR2 LQKENI. The CDR3 loop is CASSQVVGQTNTEAFF. CDR3 coding DNA: TGTGCCAGCTCACAAGTTGTGGGACAAACAAACACTGAAGCTTTCTTT.

Note on this clone: The identical CDR3 is also encoded by other nucleotide sequences in the sample. This chain uses TRBV5-8 with TRBJ2-7; no clear D. The CDR3 is 11 amino acids. Between the trimmed V and J ends, which lost 2 bases and 3 bases, there was a span of 3 bases. Germline loops: CDR1 SGHTS, CDR2 YDEGEE. This chain's CDR3 is CASSFFYEQYF. CDR3 coding DNA: TGTGCCAGCAGCTTTTTCTACGAGCAGTACTTC.

J is TRBJ2-1 and V is TRBV14, with D perhaps assigned TRBD1 or TRBD2 (7 bases each). Per germline, CDR1 SGHDN and CDR2 FVKESK. Trimming took off 4 bases at V and 5 bases at J, with 15 bases between the two ends. The CDR3 consists of 15 residues. The CDR3 region is CASSRRGGAHNEQFF. The CDR3 bases are TGTGCCAGCAGCCGCAGGGGGGGCGCCCACAATGAGCAGTTCTTC. The full variable domain, rest sourced from reference TRBV14 and TRBJ2-1, is EAGVTQFPSHSVIEKGQTVTLRCDPISGHDNLYWYRRVMGKEIKFLLHFVKESKQDESGMPNNRFLAERTGGTYSTLKVQPAELEDSGVYFCASSRRGGAHNEQFFGPGTRLTVL.

This clone was found once. The V gene is TRBV15, the J gene TRBJ1-5; a weak D match, TRBD1 (6 bases). Germline loops: CDR1 LNHNV, CDR2 YYDKDF (reference sequence). This CDR3 comprises 15 residues. With 4 bases removed from V and 3 bases from J, the gap between germline ends came to 13 bases. In DNA form, the CDR3 reads TGTGCCACCAGCAAAGCCGGGACAATCAATCAGCCCCAGCATTTT. Protein: CATSKAGTINQPQHF.

As for this clone: The sample holds other DNA sequences that translate to the same CDR3. This chain connects TRBV18 to TRBJ2-2; no reliable D call. This CDR3 has 13 amino acids. In germline, CDR1 is KGHSH, CDR2 LQKENI. The V end was cut by 5 bases, the J end by 2 bases, with 6 bases between. The CDR3 is CASSSGNTGELFF. CDR3 DNA sequence: TGTGCCAGCTCAAGTGGTAACACCGGGGAGCTGTTTTTT.

CDR3 region: CAITPHSGGYEQYF. The CDR3 nucleotides are TGTGCCATCACCCCGCATTCGGGGGGCTACGAGCAGTACTTC. V usage is TRBV10-3 and J usage is TRBJ2-7; 7 positions agree with TRBD2. This CDR3 contains 14 residues. J was trimmed by 3 bases and V by 7 bases; bases with no gene match: 9. Germline CDR1 reads ENHRY; CDR2 reads SYGVKD.

The chain is built from TRBV7-3 and TRBJ2-2; unclear D gene. Germline CDR1 is SGHTA and CDR2 is FQGTGA. The germline V and J ends were trimmed by 2 bases and 4 bases, with 8 bases remaining between them. This CDR3 has 14 amino acids. CDR3 coding DNA: TGTGCCAGCAGCTTAGCTTTCAGCACCGGGGAGCTGTTTTTT. This sequence encodes CASSLAFSTGELFF.

Notes on this clone: This sample also contains other DNA sequences that code for the same CDR3. The V call is TRBV6-5, the J call TRBJ1-5, with TRBD1 identical over 8 bases. Losses at the gene ends were 0 bases for V and 4 bases for J; bases not matched to a gene: 2. Germline loops: CDR1 MNHEY, CDR2 SVGAGI. This CDR3 has 15 amino acids. The CDR3 DNA is TGTGCCAGCAGTTACTCGAGGACAGGGAATCAGCCCCAGCATTTT. This encodes CASSYSRTGNQPQHF.

This chain connects TRBV7-2 to TRBJ2-7; TRBD1 agrees at 7 bases. The CDR3 loop spans 16 amino acids. Trimming cost V 5 bases and J 6 bases; bases outside gene matches: 16. Per germline, CDR1 SGHTA and CDR2 FQGNSA. CDR3 region: CASSPGVGQAGIEQYF. The CDR3 DNA follows: TGTGCCAGCAGCCCAGGCGTAGGACAGGCCGGGATCGAGCAGTACTTC.